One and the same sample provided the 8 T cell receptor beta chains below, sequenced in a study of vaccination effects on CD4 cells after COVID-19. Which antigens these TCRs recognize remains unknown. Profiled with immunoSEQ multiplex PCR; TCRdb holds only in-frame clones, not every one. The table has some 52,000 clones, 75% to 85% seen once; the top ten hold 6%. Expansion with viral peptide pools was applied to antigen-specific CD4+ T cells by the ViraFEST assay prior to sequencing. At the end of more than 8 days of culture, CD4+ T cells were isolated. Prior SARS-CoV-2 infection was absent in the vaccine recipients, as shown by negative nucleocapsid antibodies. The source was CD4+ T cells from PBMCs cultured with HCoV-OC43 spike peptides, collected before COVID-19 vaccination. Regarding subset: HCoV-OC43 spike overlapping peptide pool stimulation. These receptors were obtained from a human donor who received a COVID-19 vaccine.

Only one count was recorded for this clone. CDR3 sequence: CASSQGGSSGGDGELFF. The CDR3 DNA is TGCGCCAGCAGCCAAGGTGGTTCAAGCGGGGGGGACGGGGAGCTGTTTTTT. The chain couples TRBV4-3 to TRBJ2-2, with TRBD2 matching over 10 bases. This CDR3 spans 17 amino acids. With V trimmed by 1 base and J by 7 bases, 9 bases remained unmatched. Germline loops: CDR1 LGHNA, CDR2 YSLEER.

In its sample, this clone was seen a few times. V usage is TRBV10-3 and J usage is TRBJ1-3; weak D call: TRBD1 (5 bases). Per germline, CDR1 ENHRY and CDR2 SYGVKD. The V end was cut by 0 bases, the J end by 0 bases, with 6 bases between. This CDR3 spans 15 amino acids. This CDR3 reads CAISESTGSGNTIYF. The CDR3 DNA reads TGTGCCATCAGTGAGTCCACAGGCTCTGGAAACACCATATATTTT.

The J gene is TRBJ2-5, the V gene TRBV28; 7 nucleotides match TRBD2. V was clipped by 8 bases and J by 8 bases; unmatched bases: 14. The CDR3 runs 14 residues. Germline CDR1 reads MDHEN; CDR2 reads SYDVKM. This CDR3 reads CASGSWGGKGTQYF. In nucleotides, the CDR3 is TGTGCCAGCGGGTCTTGGGGGGGGAAGGGAACCCAGTACTTC.

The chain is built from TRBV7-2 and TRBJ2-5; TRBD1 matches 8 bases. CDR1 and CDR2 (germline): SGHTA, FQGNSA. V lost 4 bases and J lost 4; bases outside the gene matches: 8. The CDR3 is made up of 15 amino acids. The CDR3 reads CASSSGGASAETQYF. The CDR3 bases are TGTGCCAGCAGCTCAGGGGGCGCGAGTGCAGAGACCCAGTACTTC.

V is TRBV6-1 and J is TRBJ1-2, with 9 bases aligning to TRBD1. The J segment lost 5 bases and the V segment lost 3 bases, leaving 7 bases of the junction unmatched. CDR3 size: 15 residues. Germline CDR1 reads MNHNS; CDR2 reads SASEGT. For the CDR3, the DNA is TGTGCCAGCAGTGACCCGGGACAGGGATTTTATGGCTACACCTTC. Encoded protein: CASSDPGQGFYGYTF.

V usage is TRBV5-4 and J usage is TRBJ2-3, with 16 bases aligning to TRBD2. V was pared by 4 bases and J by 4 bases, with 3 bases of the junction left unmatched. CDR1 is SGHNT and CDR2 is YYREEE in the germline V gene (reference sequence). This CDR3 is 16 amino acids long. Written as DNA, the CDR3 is TGTGCCAGCAGCAGCGGGACTAGCGGGGGGGCAGATACGCAGTATTTT. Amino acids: CASSSGTSGGADTQYF. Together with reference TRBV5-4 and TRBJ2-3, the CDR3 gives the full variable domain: ETGVTQSPTHLIKTRGQQVTLRCSSQSGHNTVSWYQQALGQGPQFIFQYYREEENGRGNFPPRFSGLQFPNYSSELNVNALELDDSALYLCASSSGTSGGADTQYFGPGTRLTVL.

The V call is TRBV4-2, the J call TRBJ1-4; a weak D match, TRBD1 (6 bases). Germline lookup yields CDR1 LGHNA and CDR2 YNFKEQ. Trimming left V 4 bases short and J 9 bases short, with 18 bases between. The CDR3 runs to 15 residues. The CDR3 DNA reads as TGTGCCAGCAGCCGAACAACAGGGCAATTTCAAAAACTGTTTTTT. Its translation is CASSRTTGQFQKLFF.

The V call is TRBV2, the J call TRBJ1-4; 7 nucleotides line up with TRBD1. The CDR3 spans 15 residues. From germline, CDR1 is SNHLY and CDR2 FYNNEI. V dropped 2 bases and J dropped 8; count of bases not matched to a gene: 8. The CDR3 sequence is CASSELRQGGEKLFF. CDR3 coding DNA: TGTGCCAGCAGTGAACTACGACAGGGCGGAGAAAAACTGTTTTTT.